Each of the 8 T cell receptor beta chains below was sequenced from the same sample in a study of human T cells and chemical hapten exposure. Time point of the sample: pre-sensitization, week 0. Treatment defined: therapeutic diphenylcyclopropenone sensitization with weekly scalp DPC. TCRdb re-called the RACE reads through MiXCR, storing one row per CDR3 protein. The data hold more than 250,000 distinct CDR3 sequences, with about 8.1% observed a single time. Sequenced material: whole blood, taken in connection with sensitization to the hapten diphenylcyclopropenone (DPC). All receptors derive from a woman in her thirties or forties with alopecia areata. Some clones in this sample may be carry-over from other donors' samples.

This clonotype was counted many times. This rearrangement joins TRBV7-9 to TRBJ2-1; TRBD2 matches 11 bases. This CDR3 comprises 18 residues. Germline trimming cut 5 bases from V and 6 bases from J; bases unmatched to any gene: 15. CDR1 is SEHNR, CDR2 FQNEAQ, per germline (reference sequence). In nucleotides, the CDR3 is TGTGCCAGCAGCAAGGGGGTTGGTAGCGGGAGGGAGTCCAATGAGCAGTTCTTC. Translating gives CASSKGVGSGRESNEQFF.

V and J are TRBV25-1 and TRBJ1-2, with a weak D call TRBD1 (5 bases). The CDR3 is made up of 13 amino acids. Trimming left V 2 bases short and J 8 bases short, with 12 bases between. Germline assignment: CDR1 MGHDK and CDR2 SYGVNS. The CDR3 region has the DNA TGTGCCAGCAGTGAAGGTTACGGGGACGGCTACACCTTC. This codes for CASSEGYGDGYTF.

This chain uses TRBV7-9 with TRBJ2-3; 7 positions match TRBD2. From germline, CDR1 is SEHNR and CDR2 FQNEAQ (reference sequence). Trimming took 6 bases from V and 3 from J; bases not matched to a gene: 9. This CDR3 has 15 residues. CDR3 nucleotides: TGTGCCAGCAGGTCTAAACTAGCGCTAACAGATACGCAGTATTTT. Amino acid sequence: CASRSKLALTDTQYF.

The chain uses TRBV10-2 and TRBJ1-1, with D possibly TRBD1 on 6 matching bases. Germline lookup yields CDR1 WSHSY and CDR2 SAAADI. This CDR3 has 14 residues. The V gene lost 4 bases and the J gene lost 5 bases, with 14 bases spanning the gap. CDR3 sequence (DNA): TGCGCCAGCAGTGGGACAGCAACTATTACTGAAGCTTTCTTT. Translation gives CASSGTATITEAFF.

This clonotype was counted a few times. This chain connects TRBV6-5 to TRBJ2-7; the D gene is possibly TRBD1 (6 bases). V shed 6 bases and J shed 3 bases, with 6 bases lying between them. The CDR3 spans 11 residues. CDR1 and CDR2 (germline): MNHEY, SVGAGI. CDR3 region: CASRGHYEQYF. In nucleotides, the CDR3 is TGTGCCAGCAGGGGACACTACGAGCAGTACTTC.

This clonotype was counted many times. V is TRBV20-1 and J is TRBJ2-4; 14 bases align to TRBD2. From germline, CDR1 is DFQATT and CDR2 SNEGSKA (reference sequence). Losses at the gene ends were 5 bases for V and 1 base for J; bases not matched to a gene: 1. The CDR3 runs to 15 residues. The CDR3 sequence is CSAGTSGSAKNIQYF. The CDR3, as DNA: TGCAGTGCTGGGACTAGCGGGAGTGCCAAAAACATTCAGTACTTC.

This sequence joins TRBV18 and TRBJ2-1; 9 positions agree with TRBD2. Germline trimming cut 5 bases from V and 10 bases from J; bases unmatched to any gene: 12. The CDR3 is 15 amino acids. Germline V gene sequence: CDR1 KGHSH, CDR2 LQKENI. The CDR3, as DNA: TGTGCCAGCTCAGAGGTCTTTTCCGGGACTAGCGAGCAGTTCTTC. This translates into CASSEVFSGTSEQFF.

This clonotype was recorded many times. The chain joins TRBV28 to TRBJ2-7; D perhaps matches TRBD1 (6 bases). With 4 bases removed from V and 8 bases from J, the gap between germline ends came to 21 bases. This CDR3 has 15 residues. CDR1 and CDR2 from the germline V gene are MDHEN and SYDVKM. CDR3 loop: CASSSGVRGVTKQYF. Written as DNA, the CDR3 is TGTGCCAGCAGTTCGGGTGTCAGGGGCGTTACGAAGCAGTACTTC.